The 21 T cell receptor beta chains presented below share a single source sample, sequenced in a study of neurological immune-mediated disorders. One entry per CDR3 protein results from TCRdb running MiXCR on the 5' RACE reads. This table holds 74,000 or so distinct CDR3 sequences, roughly 9% found once. The sample taken for sequencing was PBMCs. These receptors were taken from a man in his fifties or sixties in good health.

This clonotype was observed at least ten times. In DNA, the CDR3 is TGTGCCAGCAGTTTATGGGGGCGGACAGGGTGGCCCAAAAACATTCAGTACTTC. This sequence encodes CASSLWGRTGWPKNIQYF. The chain has TRBV28 and TRBJ2-4; TRBD1 matches at 8 bases. Germline V gene data show CDR1 as MDHEN and CDR2 as SYDVKM. CDR3 size: 18 residues. V trimming: 0 bases; J trimming: 2 bases; junction bases outside the gene matches: 9.

The J gene is TRBJ2-2, the V gene TRBV19; TRBD2 matches 7 bases. The V segment lost 6 bases and the J segment 6 bases; nucleotides outside the gene matches: 10. CDR3 size: 15 residues. Germline CDR1 is LNHDA and CDR2 is SQIVND (reference sequence). The CDR3 protein is CASRTFGGWSGELFF. The CDR3 DNA reads as TGTGCCAGTAGGACATTCGGGGGGTGGTCCGGGGAGCTGTTTTTT.

This clonotype was picked up many times. The V gene is TRBV7-9, the J gene TRBJ1-3, with D possibly being TRBD1 (5 bases). V shed 3 bases and J shed 0 bases, with 9 bases lying between them. Germline V gene data show CDR1 as SEHNR and CDR2 as FQNEAQ (reference sequence). There are 15 residues in the CDR3. This CDR3 is CASSLRGDSGNTIYF. In DNA form, the CDR3 reads TGTGCCAGCAGCTTGCGGGGCGACTCTGGAAACACCATATATTTT.

This clonotype was observed at least ten times. Written as DNA, the CDR3 is TGCGCCAGCAGCGTACCTAGCGGGAGCTCCTACAATGAGCAGTTCTTC. Protein sequence: CASSVPSGSSYNEQFF. The V call is TRBV5-1, the J call TRBJ2-1; 10 nucleotides agree with TRBD2. CDR3 length: 16 residues. J was trimmed by 0 bases and V by 4 bases; bases with no gene match: 4. Per germline, CDR1 SGHRS and CDR2 YFSETQ.

This clonotype was counted ten times or more. V is TRBV20-1 and J is TRBJ2-1; D call uncertain. CDR1 is DFQATT, CDR2 SNEGSKA, per germline (reference sequence). V dropped 1 base and J dropped 13 bases, with 17 bases sitting between them. This CDR3 has 13 residues. The DNA for the CDR3 is TGCAGTGCTAGAGGGGCAGGATGGGTGGGACAGTTCTTC. It specifies CSARGAGWVGQFF.

This clonotype was picked up many times. This chain joins TRBV28 and TRBJ2-2, with 8 bases aligning to TRBD2. Germline loops: CDR1 MDHEN, CDR2 SYDVKM. The J segment lost 7 bases and the V segment lost 5 bases, leaving 9 bases of the junction unmatched. This CDR3 is 15 amino acids long. The CDR3 bases are TGTGCCAGCAGTACACCAGCGGGAGCAAGCGGGGAGCTGTTTTTT. Translation: CASSTPAGASGELFF. The complete variable domain, with remaining parts taken from reference TRBV28 and TRBJ2-2, reads DVKVTQSSRYLVKRTGEKVFLECVQDMDHENMFWYRQDPGLGLRLIYFSYDVKMKEKGDIPEGYSVSREKKERFSLILESASTNQTSMYLCASSTPAGASGELFFGEGSRLTVL.

This rearrangement joins TRBV7-9 to TRBJ2-1; TRBD1 agrees at 9 bases. The CDR3 loop spans 12 amino acids. CDR1 is SEHNR, CDR2 FQNEAQ, per germline (reference sequence). With 6 bases clipped from V and 11 bases from J, the junction kept 5 bases outside the gene matches. The CDR3 loop reads CASRYTGGKQFF. DNA for the CDR3: TGTGCCAGCAGATACACAGGGGGCAAGCAGTTCTTC. The whole variable domain, remainder taken from reference TRBV7-9 and TRBJ2-1, is DTGVSQNPRHKITKRGQNVTFRCDPISEHNRLYWYRQTLGQGPEFLTYFQNEAQLEKSRLLSDRFSAERPKGSFSTLEIQRTEQGDSAMYLCASRYTGGKQFFGPGTRLTVL.

This clonotype was seen repeatedly, ten times or more. This chain links TRBV28 with TRBJ2-1; 8 nucleotides match TRBD2. The CDR3 runs 14 residues. The junction had 9 bases not matched to a gene; V was cut back by 5 bases and J by 9 bases. Per the germline V gene, CDR1 is MDHEN and CDR2 is SYDVKM. The CDR3 bases are TGTGCCAGCAGTCAACTAGCGGACACTAGTGAGCAGTTCTTC. Translated, it gives CASSQLADTSEQFF.

This clonotype was seen only once. A much larger clone is a single base away; this may be a read error. The CDR3 does not end in the conserved phenylalanine or tryptophan, so this is likely a read error. The gene calls are TRBV20-1 and TRBJ2-7; possible D gene TRBD2, 5 bases. Trimming stripped 6 bases from V and 0 bases from J, with 18 bases between. In germline, CDR1 is DFQATT, CDR2 SNEGSKA (reference sequence). This CDR3 spans 15 amino acids. The CDR3 nucleotides read TGCAGTGCCCGAAAGACAACCCGGGGCTCCTACGAGCAGTACTTG. Translating it yields CSARKTTRGSYEQYL.

This clonotype was observed at least ten times. J is TRBJ2-3 and V is TRBV4-1; TRBD2 is a possible D gene (6 bases). The CDR3 is made up of 14 amino acids. V gave up 1 base and J gave up 7 bases, with 12 bases separating them. The germline V gene has CDR1 MGHRA and CDR2 YSYEKL. For the CDR3, the DNA is TGCGCCAGCAGCCAAGGAGGGACTGGCTATACGCAGTATTTT. It yields the protein CASSQGGTGYTQYF.

This clonotype was counted between two and nine times. The chain links TRBV7-2 to TRBJ2-7; 7 positions agree with TRBD1. This CDR3 spans 14 amino acids. V shed 4 bases and J 4 bases; nucleotides not matched to a gene: 7. The V gene's germline CDR1 is SGHTA and CDR2 FQGNSA. The CDR3 nucleotides read TGTGCCAGCAGCTGGGCGGAGACAGGGTACGAGCAGTACTTC. Translated, it gives CASSWAETGYEQYF.

The J gene is TRBJ2-3, the V gene TRBV2; D is undetermined. Per germline, CDR1 SNHLY and CDR2 FYNNEI. The CDR3 runs 13 residues. V was trimmed by 5 bases and J by 0 bases, leaving 6 bases between them. CDR3 in amino acids: CASSSDSTDTQYF. As DNA, the CDR3 is TGTGCCAGCAGTTCCGACAGCACAGATACGCAGTATTTT.

This clonotype was detected ten times or more. The chain employs TRBV20-1 and TRBJ1-2, with a tentative D call TRBD1 (5 bases). The V gene's germline CDR1 is DFQATT and CDR2 SNEGSKA (reference sequence). CDR3 size: 14 residues. The CDR3 here is CSPLGAGSNYGYTF. The CDR3 bases are TGCAGCCCACTCGGGGCAGGCAGTAACTATGGCTACACCTTC.

The table lists this clonotype with a few counts. The chain combines TRBV28 with TRBJ2-1; D is ambiguous. The CDR3 is made up of 11 amino acids. In germline, CDR1 is MDHEN, CDR2 SYDVKM. Trimming took 11 bases from V and 4 from J, leaving 9 bases between them. The CDR3 nucleotides are TGTGCCGTAGCCGGATACAATGAGCAGTTCTTC. It encodes CAVAGYNEQFF. The full variable domain, with the rest looked up from reference TRBV28 and TRBJ2-1, is DVKVTQSSRYLVKRTGEKVFLECVQDMDHENMFWYRQDPGLGLRLIYFSYDVKMKEKGDIPEGYSVSREKKERFSLILESASTNQTSMYLCAVAGYNEQFFGPGTRLTVL.

This clonotype was seen many times. J is TRBJ1-1 and V is TRBV5-6; 11 bases line up with TRBD1. The trim removed 4 bases at V and 5 bases at J, leaving 10 bases unmatched. Germline V gene lookup returns CDR1 SGHDT and CDR2 YYEEEE. The CDR3 has 16 amino acids. The CDR3 DNA sequence: TGTGCCAGCAGCCAAAGGACAGGGGGCTTAGGGACTGAAGCTTTCTTT. Protein product: CASSQRTGGLGTEAFF.

This clonotype was recorded at least ten times. CDR3 sequence reads: CASSKTGDGNEQFF. CDR3 nucleotides: TGCGCCAGCAGCAAGACAGGGGATGGCAATGAGCAGTTCTTC. The rearrangement uses TRBV5-1 and TRBJ2-1, with 8 nucleotides matching TRBD1. The CDR3 has 14 amino acids. J was trimmed by 6 bases and V by 4 bases; bases with no gene match: 6. Germline loops: CDR1 SGHRS, CDR2 YFSETQ.

Many counts were recorded for this clonotype. This chain connects TRBV12-3 or TRBV12-4 to TRBJ1-1; 7 nucleotides agree with TRBD1. The ends lost 6 bases at V and 2 bases at J; junction bases unmatched: 6. This CDR3 is built from 14 residues. DNA of the CDR3: TGTGCCAGCAGACCGGGACAGTTCAACACTGAAGCTTTCTTT. Its translation is CASRPGQFNTEAFF.

In its sample, this clonotype was seen many times. The chain is built from TRBV5-1 and TRBJ1-1; TRBD1 is a possible D gene (5 bases). Per the germline V gene, CDR1 is SGHRS and CDR2 is YFSETQ. The CDR3 has 14 residues. With 4 bases removed from V and 7 bases from J, the gap between germline ends came to 17 bases. CDR3 bases: TGCGCCAGCAGCCTAACCTTCAAAAGGGGTGAAGCTTTCTTT. Its translation is CASSLTFKRGEAFF. Looking up the rest from reference TRBV5-1 and TRBJ1-1 gives the full variable domain: KAGVTQTPRYLIKTRGQQVTLSCSPISGHRSVSWYQQTPGQGLQFLFEYFSETQRNKGNFPGRFSGRQFSNSRSEMNVSTLELGDSALYLCASSLTFKRGEAFFGQGTRLTVV.

This clonotype was observed at least ten times. The chain recombines TRBV24-1 with TRBJ2-1; 13 nucleotides agree with TRBD2. Per germline, CDR1 KGHDR and CDR2 SFDVKD. CDR3 length equals 19 residues. J was trimmed by 9 bases and V by 5 bases; bases with no gene match: 18. CDR3 region: CATSGYGLAGVVTTGEQFF. The DNA for the CDR3 is TGTGCCACCAGTGGCTATGGACTAGCGGGAGTTGTTACGACGGGTGAGCAGTTCTTC.

This chain connects TRBV10-1 to TRBJ1-6; 7 nucleotides line up with TRBD1. The germline V gene has CDR1 WNHNN and CDR2 SYGVQD (reference sequence). V dropped 8 bases and J dropped 5; count of bases not matched to a gene: 6. The CDR3 consists of 14 residues. The CDR3 reads CASLRTGDNSPLHF. CDR3 nucleotide sequence: TGCGCCAGCCTAAGGACAGGCGATAATTCACCCCTCCACTTT.

This chain joins TRBV20-1 and TRBJ2-7; 7 positions match TRBD1. V dropped 8 bases and J dropped 5; count of bases not matched to a gene: 12. The CDR3 contains 13 residues. Germline V gene lookup returns CDR1 DFQATT and CDR2 SNEGSKA (reference sequence). The CDR3 region is CSLRQGQGNEQYF. The CDR3 DNA reads as TGCAGTCTACGACAGGGTCAGGGCAACGAGCAGTACTTC.